One and the same sample provided the 25 T cell receptor beta chains below, sequenced in a study of cytotoxic CD8 clonotypes in ibrutinib-treated CLL. Only in-frame clones appear in the TCRdb table, and some are missing; sequencing was by immunoSEQ multiplex PCR. The sample consists of 45,000 to 70,000 clones, roughly 50% of them appearing once. Material: PBMCs, obtained after 24 months of ibrutinib treatment. These TCRs come from a human donor with chronic lymphocytic leukemia.

This chain joins TRBV28 and TRBJ1-1; TRBD1 agrees at 7 bases. J was trimmed by 4 bases and V by 6 bases; bases with no gene match: 5. CDR3 length equals 13 residues. The germline CDR1 and CDR2 sequences are MDHEN and SYDVKM. The CDR3 sequence is CASSRQGFTEAFF. CDR3 DNA: TGTGCCAGCAGCAGACAGGGCTTCACTGAAGCTTTCTTT.

This clone was found a few times. The J gene is TRBJ2-7, the V gene TRBV11-2; D not certain. Germline V gives CDR1 SGHAT, CDR2 FQNNGV. Deletions cut 0 bases from V and 4 bases from J, with 10 bases between. This CDR3 is built from 14 residues. The CDR3 bases are TGTGCCAGCAGCTTAGATCTGGCACTATACGAGCAGTACTTC. As protein: CASSLDLALYEQYF.

J is TRBJ2-3 and V is TRBV29-1, with D perhaps matching TRBD1 (5 bases). The ends were cut back, 3 bases at V and 2 bases at J, with 12 bases in the middle. Germline-derived CDR1 and CDR2 are SQVTM and ANQGSEA. The CDR3 is 14 amino acids. The CDR3 nucleotides read TGCAGCGTTGAGACAGTCTTCCTCACAGATACGCAGTATTTT. Its protein product is CSVETVFLTDTQYF.

The chain couples TRBV6-4 to TRBJ1-2; D remains unclear. V was pared by 2 bases and J by 4 bases, with 5 bases between. Per the germline V gene, CDR1 is MRHNA and CDR2 is SNTAGT. The CDR3 contains 12 residues. CDR3 residues: CASSDGPYGYTF. The CDR3 DNA reads as TGTGCCAGCAGTGACGGTCCCTATGGCTACACCTTC.

In its sample, this clone was seen a few times. This chain joins TRBV7-8 and TRBJ1-5; D is undetermined. Germline V lookup: CDR1 SGHVS, CDR2 FQNEAQ. V dropped 0 bases and J dropped 4 bases, with 7 bases sitting between them. The CDR3 runs 14 residues. The CDR3, as DNA: TGTGCCAGCAGCTTAGCGCTTAGAAATCAGCCCCAGCATTTT. Protein product: CASSLALRNQPQHF.

V is TRBV7-8 and J is TRBJ1-2; D not certain. Trimming took off 5 bases at V and 6 bases at J, with 13 bases between the two ends. The CDR3 runs 13 residues. Germline CDR1 is SGHVS and CDR2 is FQNEAQ. DNA of the CDR3: TGTGCCAGCAGCCGGACCTACGGGCATGGCTACACCTTC. Residues: CASSRTYGHGYTF.

The gene calls are TRBV6-1 and TRBJ2-3; weak D call: TRBD2 (5 bases). Trimming left V 7 bases short and J 2 bases short, with 16 bases between. The CDR3 loop spans 15 amino acids. Germline V gives CDR1 MNHNS, CDR2 SASEGT. CDR3 in amino acids: CASKLFREPTDTQYF. CDR3 DNA: TGTGCCAGCAAACTGTTTCGGGAACCCACAGATACGCAGTATTTT.

There are a few counts of this clone. The genes are TRBV7-9 and TRBJ2-2; D gene ambiguous. CDR1 is SEHNR, CDR2 FQNEAQ, per germline (reference sequence). CDR3 length equals 13 residues. The germline V and J ends were trimmed by 3 bases and 5 bases, with 7 bases remaining between them. The CDR3 coding sequence is TGTGCCAGCAGCTTCACGGTAACCGGGGAGCTGTTTTTT. This translates into CASSFTVTGELFF.

This clone was detected ten times or more. The chain carries TRBV13 and TRBJ2-3; a weak D match, TRBD2 (6 bases). The CDR3 runs to 14 residues. Germline V gives CDR1 PRHDT, CDR2 FYEKMQ (reference sequence). Between the trimmed V and J ends, which lost 7 bases and 6 bases, there was a span of 17 bases. CDR3 in amino acids: CASKPGLGTDTQYF. The DNA of the CDR3 is TGTGCCAGCAAACCGGGACTGGGGACCGATACGCAGTATTTT. The full variable domain, in which reference TRBV13 and TRBJ2-3 provide the parts outside the CDR3, is AAGVIQSPRHLIKEKRETATLKCYPIPRHDTVYWYQQGPGQDPQFLISFYEKMQSDKGSIPDRFSAQQFSDYHSELNMSSLELGDSALYFCASKPGLGTDTQYFGPGTRLTVL.

This clone was counted between two and nine times. The J gene is TRBJ2-1, the V gene TRBV5-1; D unclear. This CDR3 is built from 11 residues. The V and J ends lost 0 bases and 6 bases respectively, with 1 base between them. CDR1 is SGHRS and CDR2 is YFSETQ in the germline V gene. CDR3: CASSLANEQFF. CDR3 nucleotides: TGCGCCAGCAGCTTGGCCAATGAGCAGTTCTTC.

The chain carries TRBV5-8 and TRBJ2-7; 12 bases map to TRBD2. The J segment lost 3 bases and the V segment lost 0 bases, leaving 1 base of the junction unmatched. The CDR3 consists of 15 residues. Germline V lookup: CDR1 SGHTS, CDR2 YDEGEE. CDR3 protein: CASSLELAGGYEQYF. The CDR3 bases are TGTGCCAGCAGCTTGGAACTAGCGGGAGGCTACGAGCAGTACTTC.

The CDR3: CAISPTGTNYGYTF. The CDR3 region has the DNA TGTGCCATCAGCCCGACAGGGACTAACTATGGCTACACCTTC. This chain uses TRBV10-3 with TRBJ1-2; TRBD1 matches at 7 bases. This CDR3 comprises 14 residues. CDR1 ENHRY and CDR2 SYGVKD come from the germline V gene. Trimming at V came to 6 bases and at J to 0 bases, leaving 4 bases not matched to a gene.

This chain uses TRBV10-3 with TRBJ2-7; D is possibly TRBD1 (8 bases). The V end lost 3 bases, the J end lost 1 base, and 10 bases lay between the germline ends. Germline values: CDR1 ENHRY, CDR2 SYGVKD. The CDR3 sequence is 14 residues long. DNA for the CDR3: TGTGCCATCAGTGAACAGGGGGGGTCCTACGAGCAGTACTTC. Translation: CAISEQGGSYEQYF.

This chain links TRBV5-6 with TRBJ1-4; a weak D match, TRBD1 (5 bases). Germline V lookup: CDR1 SGHDT, CDR2 YYEEEE. V was shortened by 0 bases and J by 10 bases, with 19 bases between the two germline ends. This CDR3 is 16 amino acids long. The CDR3 is CASSLGRQHKDPKLFF. For the CDR3, the DNA is TGTGCCAGCAGCTTGGGTAGACAGCATAAAGATCCAAAACTGTTTTTT. The complete variable domain, with remaining parts taken from reference TRBV5-6 and TRBJ1-4, reads DAGVTQSPTHLIKTRGQQVTLRCSPKSGHDTVSWYQQALGQGPQFIFQYYEEEERQRGNFPDRFSGHQFPNYSSELNVNALLLGDSALYLCASSLGRQHKDPKLFFGSGTQLSVL.

This chain connects TRBV19 to TRBJ2-3; D not resolved. Germline V CDR1 and CDR2: LNHDA, SQIVND (reference sequence). The CDR3 extends over 15 amino acids. V lost 4 bases, J lost 2 bases, and 13 bases lay in between. DNA of the CDR3: TGTGCCAGTAGTAAAGGGTGGAGCCACACAGATACGCAGTATTTT. This encodes CASSKGWSHTDTQYF.

The chain joins TRBV2 to TRBJ1-3, with D perhaps matching TRBD1 (5 bases). This CDR3 is built from 14 residues. CDR1 SNHLY and CDR2 FYNNEI come from the germline V gene. Deletions cut 7 bases from V and 0 bases from J, with 10 bases between. The CDR3 DNA reads as TGTGCCAGCACGACGGGACTCTCTGGAAACACCATATATTTT. This codes for CASTTGLSGNTIYF.

The chain is built from TRBV25-1 and TRBJ2-1, with 7 bases fitting TRBD1. The CDR3 is 12 amino acids. V was clipped by 7 bases and J by 9 bases; unmatched bases: 6. Germline CDR1 and CDR2: MGHDK and SYGVNS. Written as DNA, the CDR3 is TGTGCCAGCACTCCGACAGGGTTTGAGCAGTTCTTC. As protein: CASTPTGFEQFF.

This clone has only a few counts. V is TRBV27 and J is TRBJ1-6, with D uncertain. Trimming pared 0 bases from V and 9 bases from J, leaving 15 bases between. CDR1 and CDR2 from the germline V gene are MNHEY and SMNVEV (reference sequence). This CDR3 is built from 16 residues. CDR3 nucleotide sequence: TGTGCCAGCAGTTTATCGACGGGTGTAGGGAGTTCACCCCTCCACTTT. Protein product: CASSLSTGVGSSPLHF.

This clone was detected only a few times. The rearrangement links TRBV19 to TRBJ1-6, with 11 bases lining up with TRBD1. Germline loops: CDR1 LNHDA, CDR2 SQIVND (reference sequence). V was pared by 8 bases and J by 0 bases, with 9 bases of the junction left unmatched. CDR3 length: 18 amino acids. CDR3 in DNA: TGTGCCAGTCGCCCGGGACAGGGGGGCCACTCCTATAATTCACCCCTCCACTTT. Protein sequence: CASRPGQGGHSYNSPLHF.

This chain joins TRBV29-1 and TRBJ2-4, with D possibly matching TRBD2 (5 bases). The V gene lost 4 bases and the J gene lost 0 bases, with 10 bases spanning the gap. CDR3 length equals 14 residues. Germline loops: CDR1 SQVTM, CDR2 ANQGSEA. The CDR3 DNA is TGCAGCGTTGTGGGAGCCTTAGCCAAAAACATTCAGTACTTC. Residues: CSVVGALAKNIQYF. The complete variable domain, with remaining parts taken from reference TRBV29-1 and TRBJ2-4, reads SAVISQKPSRDICQRGTSLTIQCQVDSQVTMMFWYRQQPGQSLTLIATANQGSEATYESGFVIDKFPISRPNLTFSTLTVSNMSPEDSSIYLCSVVGALAKNIQYFGAGTRLSVL.

This clone showed up just a few times. In DNA, the CDR3 is TGTGCCAGCAGTGGTTTTTCTGAAGCTTTCTTT. It yields the protein CASSGFSEAFF. The V and J genes are TRBV2 and TRBJ1-1; D is unresolved. This CDR3 is built from 11 residues. Trimming pared 4 bases from V and 6 bases from J, leaving 6 bases between. Per germline, CDR1 SNHLY and CDR2 FYNNEI.

CDR3 region: CASSFGTDIYGYTF. The CDR3 DNA follows: TGTGCCAGCAGCTTCGGGACGGACATCTATGGCTACACCTTC. The J gene is TRBJ1-2, the V gene TRBV7-9; TRBD1 might be the D (5 bases). The CDR3 covers 14 residues. CDR1 SEHNR and CDR2 FQNEAQ come from the germline V gene (reference sequence). The V end lost 3 bases, the J end lost 4 bases, and 12 bases lay between the germline ends.

The chain carries TRBV9 and TRBJ2-1; 11 bases map to TRBD2. CDR3 length equals 15 residues. Germline V gives CDR1 SGDLS, CDR2 YYNGEE. After removal of 3 bases from V and 4 bases from J, the junction contained 3 bases not matched to a gene. The CDR3 region is CASSALAGGYNEQFF. The CDR3 DNA reads TGTGCCAGCAGCGCGTTAGCGGGGGGGTACAATGAGCAGTTCTTC.

The chain uses TRBV7-2 and TRBJ2-4, with D possibly being TRBD2 (5 bases). The CDR3 has 12 residues. The V gene's germline CDR1 is SGHTA and CDR2 FQGNSA. V gave up 5 bases and J gave up 7 bases, with 9 bases separating them. CDR3 sequence reads: CASSPRRNIQYF. In nucleotides, the CDR3 is TGTGCCAGCAGCCCCAGGAGGAACATTCAGTACTTC.

The sample holds one count of this clone. This sequence joins TRBV5-1 and TRBJ2-1, with 7 bases lining up with TRBD2. V was pared by 4 bases and J by 0 bases, with 4 bases of the junction left unmatched. The CDR3 loop spans 15 amino acids. The germline V gene encodes CDR1 SGHRS and CDR2 YFSETQ. CDR3 bases: TGCGCCAGCAGCCTGGGGGGGAGCTCCTACAATGAGCAGTTCTTC. It specifies CASSLGGSSYNEQFF.